The T cell receptor (beta chain) described here comes from a study of T cell clonotyping in hematopoietic cell transplantation. Study-level results: Without cell sorting, CD4 versus CD8 contributions remain unresolved.

The table came from immunoSEQ multiplex PCR; TCRdb's copy has only in-frame clones and leaves some out. Among roughly 4,500 clones listed, under 20% were seen once. Points on this clone: The antigen is undetermined. The CDR3 ends on some other residue instead of the conserved phenylalanine or tryptophan, so this is likely a read error.

Germline loops: CDR1 GTSNPN, CDR2 SVGIG (reference sequence). The length of the CDR3 is 12 residues. V was clipped by 3 bases and J by 3 bases; unmatched bases: 1. The chain has TRBV30 and TRBJ1-1, with TRBD1 identical over 7 bases. The receptor was isolated from a male patient aged 18 to 35 who had an allogeneic stem cell transplant, so the T cells may come from the graft donor. Some clones in this sample may be carry-over from other donors' samples. The sequencing used PBMCs, collected 180 days after allogeneic stem cell transplant. CDR3 amino acids: CAWRGTDTEAFL. The CDR3 DNA sequence: TGTGCCTGGAGAGGGACAGACACTGAAGCTTTCCTT.